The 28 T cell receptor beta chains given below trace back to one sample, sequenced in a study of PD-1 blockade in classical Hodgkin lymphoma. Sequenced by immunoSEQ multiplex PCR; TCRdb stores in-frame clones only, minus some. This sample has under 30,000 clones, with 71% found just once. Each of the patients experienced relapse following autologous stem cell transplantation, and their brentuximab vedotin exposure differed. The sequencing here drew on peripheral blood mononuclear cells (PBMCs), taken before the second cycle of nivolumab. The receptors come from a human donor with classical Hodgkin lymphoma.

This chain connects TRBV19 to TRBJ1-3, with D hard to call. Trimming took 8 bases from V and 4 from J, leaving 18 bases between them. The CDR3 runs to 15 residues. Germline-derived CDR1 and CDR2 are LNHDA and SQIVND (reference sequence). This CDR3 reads CASSFGLEGGNTIYF. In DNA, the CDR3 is TGTGCCAGTTCATTTGGATTGGAGGGAGGAAACACCATATATTTT.

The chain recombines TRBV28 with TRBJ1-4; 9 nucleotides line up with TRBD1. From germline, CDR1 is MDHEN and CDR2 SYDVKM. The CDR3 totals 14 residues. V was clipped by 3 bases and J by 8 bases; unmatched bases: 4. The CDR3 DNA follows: TGTGCCAGCAGTTTGGACAGGGGATGGGAAAAACTGTTTTTT. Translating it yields CASSLDRGWEKLFF.

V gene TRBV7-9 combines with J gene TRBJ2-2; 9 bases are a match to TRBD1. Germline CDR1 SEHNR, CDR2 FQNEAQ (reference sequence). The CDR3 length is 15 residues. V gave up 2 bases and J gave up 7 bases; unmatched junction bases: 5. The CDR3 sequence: CASSLNRGHGGELFF. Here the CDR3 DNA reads TGTGCCAGCAGCTTAAACAGGGGGCATGGCGGGGAGCTGTTTTTT.

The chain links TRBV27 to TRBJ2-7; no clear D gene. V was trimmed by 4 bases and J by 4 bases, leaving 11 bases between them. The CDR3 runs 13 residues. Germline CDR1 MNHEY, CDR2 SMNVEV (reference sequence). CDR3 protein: CASSYGPTYEQYF. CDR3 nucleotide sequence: TGTGCCAGCAGTTACGGACCGACATACGAGCAGTACTTC.

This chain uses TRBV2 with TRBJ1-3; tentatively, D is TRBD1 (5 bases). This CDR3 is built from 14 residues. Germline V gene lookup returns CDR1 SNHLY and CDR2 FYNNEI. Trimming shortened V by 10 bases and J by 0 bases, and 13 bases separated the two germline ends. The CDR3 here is CAIPRDSSGNTIYF. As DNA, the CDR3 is TGTGCCATCCCCCGGGACTCCTCTGGAAACACCATATATTTT.

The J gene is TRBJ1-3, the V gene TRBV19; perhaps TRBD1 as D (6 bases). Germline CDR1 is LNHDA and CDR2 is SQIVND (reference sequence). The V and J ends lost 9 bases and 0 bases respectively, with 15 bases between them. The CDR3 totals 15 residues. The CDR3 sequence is CASATDRSSGNTIYF. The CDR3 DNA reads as TGTGCCAGCGCTACCGACAGGAGCTCTGGAAACACCATATATTTT.

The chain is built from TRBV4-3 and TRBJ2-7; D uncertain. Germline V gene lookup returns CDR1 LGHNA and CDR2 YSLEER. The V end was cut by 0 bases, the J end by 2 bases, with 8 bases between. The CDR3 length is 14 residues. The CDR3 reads CASSQESSAYEQYF. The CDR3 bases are TGCGCCAGCAGCCAAGAGAGCAGTGCCTACGAGCAGTACTTC.

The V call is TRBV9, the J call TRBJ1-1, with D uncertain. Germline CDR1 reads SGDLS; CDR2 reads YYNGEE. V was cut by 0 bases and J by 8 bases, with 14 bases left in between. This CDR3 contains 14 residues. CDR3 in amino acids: CASSVGVPSFEAFF. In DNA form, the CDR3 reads TGTGCCAGCAGCGTAGGAGTCCCGTCTTTCGAAGCTTTCTTT.

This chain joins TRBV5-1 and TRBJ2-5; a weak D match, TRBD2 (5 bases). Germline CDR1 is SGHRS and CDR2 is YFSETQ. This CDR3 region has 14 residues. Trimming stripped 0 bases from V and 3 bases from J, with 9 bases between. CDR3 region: CASSLASGEETQYF. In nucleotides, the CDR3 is TGCGCCAGCAGCTTGGCCTCCGGGGAAGAGACCCAGTACTTC.

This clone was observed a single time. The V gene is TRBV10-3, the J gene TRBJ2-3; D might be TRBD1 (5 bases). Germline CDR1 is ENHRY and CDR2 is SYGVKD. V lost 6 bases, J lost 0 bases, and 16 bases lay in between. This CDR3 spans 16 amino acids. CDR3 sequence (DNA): TGTGCCATCAGAGAACGAACAGGCTCTAGCACAGATACGCAGTATTTT. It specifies CAIRERTGSSTDTQYF.

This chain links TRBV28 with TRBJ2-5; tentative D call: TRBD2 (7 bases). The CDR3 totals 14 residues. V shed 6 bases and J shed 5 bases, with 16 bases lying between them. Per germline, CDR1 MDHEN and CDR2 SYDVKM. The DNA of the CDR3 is TGTGCCAGCAGCCCGGGGGGCCGTCTGGAGACCCAGTACTTC. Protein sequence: CASSPGGRLETQYF.

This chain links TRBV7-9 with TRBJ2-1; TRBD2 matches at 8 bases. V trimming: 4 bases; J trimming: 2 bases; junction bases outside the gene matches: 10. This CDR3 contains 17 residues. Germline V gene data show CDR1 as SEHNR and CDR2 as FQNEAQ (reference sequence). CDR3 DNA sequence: TGTGCCAGCAGCTCCCCCAGGGTAGCGGGAACCTACAATGAGCAGTTCTTC. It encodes CASSSPRVAGTYNEQFF.

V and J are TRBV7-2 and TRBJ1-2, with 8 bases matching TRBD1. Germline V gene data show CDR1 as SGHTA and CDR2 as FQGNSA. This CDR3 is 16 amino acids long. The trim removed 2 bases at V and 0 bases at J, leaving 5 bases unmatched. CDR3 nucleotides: TGTGCCAGCAGCTTATGGTCGGGACAGGCTAACTATGGCTACACCTTC. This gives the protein CASSLWSGQANYGYTF.

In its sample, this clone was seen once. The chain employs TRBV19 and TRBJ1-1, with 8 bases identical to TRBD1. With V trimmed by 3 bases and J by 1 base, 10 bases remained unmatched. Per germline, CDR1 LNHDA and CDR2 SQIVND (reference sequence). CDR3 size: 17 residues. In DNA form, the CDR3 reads TGTGCCAGTAGTATGGGAAGACAGGGGATGAGGAACACTGAAGCTTTCTTT. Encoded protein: CASSMGRQGMRNTEAFF.

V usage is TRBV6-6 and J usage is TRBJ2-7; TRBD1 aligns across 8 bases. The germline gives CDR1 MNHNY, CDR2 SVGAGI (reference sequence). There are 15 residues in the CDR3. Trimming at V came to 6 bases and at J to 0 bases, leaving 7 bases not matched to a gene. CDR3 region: CASRVGTGTSYEQYF. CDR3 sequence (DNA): TGTGCCAGCAGGGTGGGGACAGGAACCTCCTACGAGCAGTACTTC.

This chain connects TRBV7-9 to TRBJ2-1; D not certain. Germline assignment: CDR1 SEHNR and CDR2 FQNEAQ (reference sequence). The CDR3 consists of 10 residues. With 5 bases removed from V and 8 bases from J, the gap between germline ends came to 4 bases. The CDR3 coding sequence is TGTGCCAGCAGCCCCCATGAGCAGTTCTTC. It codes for CASSPHEQFF.

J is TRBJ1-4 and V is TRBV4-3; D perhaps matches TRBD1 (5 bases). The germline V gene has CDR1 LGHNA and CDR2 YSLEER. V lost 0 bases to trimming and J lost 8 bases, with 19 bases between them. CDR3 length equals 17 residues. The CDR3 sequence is CASSQDLMGGLIEKLFF. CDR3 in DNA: TGCGCCAGCAGCCAAGATCTGATGGGGGGACTAATAGAAAAACTGTTTTTT.

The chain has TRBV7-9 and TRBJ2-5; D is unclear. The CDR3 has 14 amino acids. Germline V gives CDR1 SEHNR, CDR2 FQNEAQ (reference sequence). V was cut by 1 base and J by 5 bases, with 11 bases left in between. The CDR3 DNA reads TGTGCCAGCAGCTTAGTTTCTGGCGAGGAGACCCAGTACTTC. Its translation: CASSLVSGEETQYF.

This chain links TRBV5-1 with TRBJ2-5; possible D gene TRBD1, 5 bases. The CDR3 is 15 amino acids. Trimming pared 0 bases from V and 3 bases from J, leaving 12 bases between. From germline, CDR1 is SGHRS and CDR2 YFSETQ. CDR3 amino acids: CASSLAGLEEETQYF. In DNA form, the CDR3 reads TGCGCCAGCAGCTTGGCAGGGCTAGAAGAAGAGACCCAGTACTTC.

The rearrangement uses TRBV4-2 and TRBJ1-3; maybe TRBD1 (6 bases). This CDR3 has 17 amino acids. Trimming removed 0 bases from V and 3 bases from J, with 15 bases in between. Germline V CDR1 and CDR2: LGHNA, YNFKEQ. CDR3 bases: TGTGCCAGCAGCCAAGACCCCGGCAGGGGCTATGGAAACACCATATATTTT. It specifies CASSQDPGRGYGNTIYF.

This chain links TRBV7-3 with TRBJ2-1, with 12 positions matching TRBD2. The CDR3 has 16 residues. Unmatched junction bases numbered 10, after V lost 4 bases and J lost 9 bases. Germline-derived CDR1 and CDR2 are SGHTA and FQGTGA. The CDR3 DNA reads TGTGCCAGCAGCTCCCGCCCTAGCGGGGGGGCAGGTGAGCAGTTCTTC. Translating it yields CASSSRPSGGAGEQFF.

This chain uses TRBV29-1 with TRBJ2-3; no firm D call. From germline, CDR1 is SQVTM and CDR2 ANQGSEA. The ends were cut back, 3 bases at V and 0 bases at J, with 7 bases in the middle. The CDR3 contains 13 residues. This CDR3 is CSVEGSSTDTQYF. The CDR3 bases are TGCAGCGTTGAGGGGTCTAGCACAGATACGCAGTATTTT.

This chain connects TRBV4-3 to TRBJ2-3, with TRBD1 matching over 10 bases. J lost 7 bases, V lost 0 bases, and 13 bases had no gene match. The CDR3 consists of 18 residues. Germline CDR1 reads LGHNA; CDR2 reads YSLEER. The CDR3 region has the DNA TGCGCCAGCAGCCAAGATCTTTACTCCGGGACAGGGGATAATACGCAGTATTTT. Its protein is CASSQDLYSGTGDNTQYF.

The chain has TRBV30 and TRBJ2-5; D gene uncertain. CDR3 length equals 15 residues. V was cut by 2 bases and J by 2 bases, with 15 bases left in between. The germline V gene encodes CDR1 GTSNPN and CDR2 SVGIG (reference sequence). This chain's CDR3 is CAWSTTDRQQETQYF. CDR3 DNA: TGTGCCTGGAGTACGACTGACCGGCAGCAAGAGACCCAGTACTTC.

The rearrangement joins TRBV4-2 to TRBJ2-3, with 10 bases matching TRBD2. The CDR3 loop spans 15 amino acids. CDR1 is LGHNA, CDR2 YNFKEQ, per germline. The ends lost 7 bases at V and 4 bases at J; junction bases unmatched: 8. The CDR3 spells CASINQAGGADTQYF. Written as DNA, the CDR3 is TGTGCCAGCATCAATCAAGCGGGGGGGGCAGATACGCAGTATTTT.

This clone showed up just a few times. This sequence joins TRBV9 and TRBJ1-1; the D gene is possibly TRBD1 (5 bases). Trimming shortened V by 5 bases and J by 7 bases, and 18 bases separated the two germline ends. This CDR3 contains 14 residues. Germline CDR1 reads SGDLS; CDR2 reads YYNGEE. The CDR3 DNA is TGTGCCAGCAGTGCGGGGCTCAGAACAAGTGAAGCTTTCTTT. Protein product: CASSAGLRTSEAFF.

The chain's CDR3 is CAIRGDSGYEQYF. As DNA, the CDR3 is TGTGCCATCAGGGGGGACAGTGGCTACGAGCAGTACTTC. The chain uses TRBV10-3 and TRBJ2-7, with TRBD1 matching 7 bases. The CDR3 totals 13 residues. The germline V gene encodes CDR1 ENHRY and CDR2 SYGVKD. Trimming at V came to 6 bases and at J to 3 bases, leaving 5 bases not matched to a gene.

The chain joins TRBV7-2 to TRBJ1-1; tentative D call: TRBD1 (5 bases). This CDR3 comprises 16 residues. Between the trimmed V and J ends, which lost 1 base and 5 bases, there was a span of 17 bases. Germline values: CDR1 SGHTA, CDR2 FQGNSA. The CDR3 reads CASSLVPGSTGTEAFF. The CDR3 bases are TGTGCCAGCAGCTTAGTGCCAGGGTCTACCGGGACTGAAGCTTTCTTT.